Below, 21 T cell receptor beta chains from the same sample are listed, as sequenced in a study of radiation and T cells in renal cell carcinoma. The data were produced by immunoSEQ multiplex PCR, yet TCRdb's version contains in-frame clones alone and is incomplete. This sample yields some 120,000 clones, of which around 85% are seen a single time; 5.8% belongs to the top ten. The sample's time point: blood 2 weeks post-SBRT. Documented treatment: 15 Gy SBRT to primary tumor, nephrectomy 4 weeks later. The sample consisted of blood, taken from a patient whose treatment included radiotherapy and nephrectomy. The source of these receptors is a man aged 45-65 years with renal cell carcinoma.

The V gene is TRBV28, the J gene TRBJ1-2, with 8 bases identical to TRBD1. The V gene end was trimmed by 4 bases and the J gene end by 2 bases; junction bases not matched to a gene: 6. The CDR3 loop spans 15 amino acids. Germline V gene sequence: CDR1 MDHEN, CDR2 SYDVKM. CDR3 in DNA: TGTGCCAGCAGTTCAACGGGACAGGAGAACTATGGCTACACCTTC. Its protein product is CASSSTGQENYGYTF.

This clone has only a few counts. In nucleotides, the CDR3 is TGCAGCGTTGGAGATGGTTGGGACACTGAAGCTTTCTTT. It encodes CSVGDGWDTEAFF. V is TRBV29-1 and J is TRBJ1-1; D uncertain. The CDR3 is 13 residues long. CDR1 is SQVTM and CDR2 is ANQGSEA in the germline V gene. Trimming pared 4 bases from V and 3 bases from J, leaving 12 bases between.

V and J are TRBV28 and TRBJ1-2; weak D call: TRBD1 (5 bases). The germline V gene has CDR1 MDHEN and CDR2 SYDVKM. This CDR3 has 14 amino acids. Trimming took 3 bases from V and 8 from J, leaving 16 bases between them. This chain's CDR3 is CASSLLRGGTGYTF. As DNA, the CDR3 is TGTGCCAGCAGTTTGCTTCGCGGGGGGACGGGCTACACCTTC.

This rearrangement joins TRBV25-1 to TRBJ2-1; D may be TRBD2 (6 bases). V shed 1 base and J shed 9 bases, with 7 bases lying between them. The V gene's germline CDR1 is MGHDK and CDR2 SYGVNS. The length of the CDR3 is 12 residues. CDR3 amino acids: CASSELGGEQFF. The CDR3 nucleotides read TGTGCCAGCAGTGAATTGGGGGGTGAGCAGTTCTTC.

This clone was counted ten times or more. The chain employs TRBV18 and TRBJ1-1; D not resolved. CDR3 length equals 15 residues. Trimming pared 0 bases from V and 2 bases from J, leaving 10 bases between. Per germline, CDR1 KGHSH and CDR2 LQKENI. CDR3 coding DNA: TGTGCCAGCTCACCACCGGGCAGAACCAACACTGAAGCTTTCTTT. Encoded protein: CASSPPGRTNTEAFF.

V is TRBV18 and J is TRBJ2-6; 7 nucleotides agree with TRBD1. The CDR3 runs 16 residues. Germline CDR1 and CDR2: KGHSH and LQKENI. V shed 3 bases, J shed 2 bases, and the junction held 4 bases outside the gene matches. As DNA, the CDR3 is TGTGCCAGCTCACCGTTGACAGGGCCTGGGGCCAACGTCCTGACTTTC. Translating it yields CASSPLTGPGANVLTF.

This chain uses TRBV21-1 with TRBJ2-3; the table's TRBD2 call for D was not verified on the DNA. TRBV21-1 is a listed pseudogene. CDR3 length: 15 residues. The DNA for the CDR3 is TGTGCCAGCAGCAAAGAGAGCGGGGGGCCTTATACGCAGTATTTT. It yields the protein CASSKESGGPYTQYF.

The chain carries TRBV2 and TRBJ2-7; 9 bases agree with TRBD1. V gave up 6 bases and J gave up 5 bases; unmatched junction bases: 8. The CDR3 spans 14 residues. Per the germline V gene, CDR1 is SNHLY and CDR2 is FYNNEI. As DNA, the CDR3 is TGTGCCAGCAGAGCTACAGGGGGCTCAGACGAGCAGTACTTC. The encoded protein is CASRATGGSDEQYF.

The rearrangement joins TRBV28 to TRBJ1-1, with D hard to call. This CDR3 region has 14 residues. V was clipped by 6 bases and J by 0 bases, with 11 bases between them. Germline CDR1 reads MDHEN; CDR2 reads SYDVKM. This CDR3 reads CASSPYSLNTEAFF. The CDR3 coding sequence is TGTGCCAGCAGCCCCTACTCCTTGAACACTGAAGCTTTCTTT.

The genes are TRBV5-5 and TRBJ2-1, with a tentative D call TRBD2 (6 bases). CDR3 length: 13 amino acids. The ends were cut back, 3 bases at V and 10 bases at J, with 14 bases in the middle. CDR1 is SGHKS, CDR2 YYEKEE, per germline (reference sequence). In DNA, the CDR3 is TGTGCCAGCAGCTCGGAGGGGTATAGGGAGCAGTTCTTC. It is translated as CASSSEGYREQFF.

This clone was counted a single time. This sequence joins TRBV27 and TRBJ1-5; 7 nucleotides agree with TRBD1. The CDR3 sequence is 16 residues long. Germline loops: CDR1 MNHEY, CDR2 SMNVEV (reference sequence). Unmatched junction bases numbered 11, after V lost 6 bases and J lost 3 bases. The chain's CDR3 is CASRRQGVSNNQPQHF. For the CDR3, the DNA is TGTGCCAGCAGGCGCCAGGGGGTTAGTAACAATCAGCCCCAGCATTTT.

This chain links TRBV7-9 with TRBJ1-2; possible D gene TRBD1, 5 bases. This CDR3 has 14 amino acids. V lost 1 base and J 6 bases, leaving 12 bases between the germline ends. Germline CDR1 reads SEHNR; CDR2 reads FQNEAQ (reference sequence). The CDR3 region has the DNA TGTGCCAGCAGCTTAGGGCGGGGGGTTGATGGCTACACCTTC. It is translated as CASSLGRGVDGYTF.

The chain has TRBV5-4 and TRBJ2-5; D not resolved. The germline V gene encodes CDR1 SGHNT and CDR2 YYREEE (reference sequence). The length of the CDR3 is 14 residues. V lost 2 bases, J lost 2 bases, and 10 bases lay in between. The CDR3 DNA reads as TGTGCCAGCAGCTTTTATACAAAACAAGAGACCCAGTACTTC. As protein: CASSFYTKQETQYF.

V is TRBV21-1 and J is TRBJ2-7; the listed D gene, TRBD1, was not tested against the DNA. TRBV21-1 constitutes a pseudogene. The CDR3 has 18 residues. The CDR3 loop is CASSSPGQTTRGSYEQYF. The CDR3, as DNA: TGTGCCAGCAGCTCCCCGGGACAAACTACTCGAGGATCCTACGAGCAGTACTTC.

The rearrangement uses TRBV5-6 and TRBJ1-5; D gene unclear. V gave up 4 bases and J gave up 6 bases, with 8 bases separating them. In germline, CDR1 is SGHDT, CDR2 YYEEEE. This CDR3 comprises 12 residues. The CDR3 sequence: CASSRPGQPQHF. For the CDR3, the DNA is TGTGCCAGCAGCCGTCCCGGTCAGCCCCAGCATTTT.

The J gene is TRBJ1-1, the V gene TRBV28, with D perhaps TRBD1 (6 bases). This CDR3 spans 14 amino acids. Germline V gene data show CDR1 as MDHEN and CDR2 as SYDVKM. Deletions cut 3 bases from V and 1 base from J, with 9 bases between. Written as DNA, the CDR3 is TGTGCCAGCAGTTTCGGGGGGGCGAACACTGAAGCTTTCTTT. Protein sequence: CASSFGGANTEAFF.

This clone was observed a few times. The chain uses TRBV5-1 and TRBJ2-1; TRBD2 aligns across 9 bases. Germline assignment: CDR1 SGHRS and CDR2 YFSETQ. The CDR3 extends over 17 amino acids. Unmatched junction bases numbered 11, after V lost 0 bases and J lost 7 bases. CDR3 DNA: TGCGCCAGCAGCTTGGCCTTCCTAGCGGGGCGGAGGAATGAGCAGTTCTTC. This gives the protein CASSLAFLAGRRNEQFF.

This sequence joins TRBV7-9 and TRBJ2-7, with D tentatively TRBD1 or TRBD2 (5 bases each). Between the trimmed V and J ends, which lost 2 bases and 0 bases, there was a span of 11 bases. CDR3 length: 15 amino acids. Looked up from germline, CDR1 is SEHNR and CDR2 is FQNEAQ (reference sequence). CDR3 bases: TGTGCCAGCAGCTTAAGGGCAGGGAGCTCCTACGAGCAGTACTTC. Amino acid sequence: CASSLRAGSSYEQYF. Together with reference TRBV7-9 and TRBJ2-7, the CDR3 gives the full variable domain: DTGVSQNPRHKITKRGQNVTFRCDPISEHNRLYWYRQTLGQGPEFLTYFQNEAQLEKSRLLSDRFSAERPKGSFSTLEIQRTEQGDSAMYLCASSLRAGSSYEQYFGPGTRLTVT.

The gene calls are TRBV6-6 and TRBJ2-5, with D unresolved. From germline, CDR1 is MNHNY and CDR2 SVGAGI (reference sequence). The CDR3 has 12 amino acids. The V gene lost 2 bases and the J gene lost 1 base, with 2 bases spanning the gap. The CDR3 reads CASSYAQETQYF. The CDR3 DNA reads as TGTGCCAGCAGTTACGCCCAAGAGACCCAGTACTTC.

V usage is TRBV9 and J usage is TRBJ2-2; D gene unclear. Germline CDR1 SGDLS, CDR2 YYNGEE. This CDR3 comprises 14 residues. The V end was cut by 1 base, the J end by 0 bases, with 4 bases between. The CDR3 is CASSVLSNTGELFF. The CDR3 DNA follows: TGTGCCAGCAGCGTATTGTCGAACACCGGGGAGCTGTTTTTT.

The rearrangement uses TRBV5-4 and TRBJ2-7; D may match TRBD1 or TRBD2 (6 bases each). Trimming took off 3 bases at V and 4 bases at J, with 17 bases between the two ends. CDR3 length equals 15 residues. CDR1 and CDR2 (germline): SGHNT, YYREEE (reference sequence). In DNA, the CDR3 is TGTGCCAGCAGCTCTGGAATTAGGGGGGATTACGAGCAGTACTTC. Amino acid sequence: CASSSGIRGDYEQYF.